A selection of T cell receptor beta chains follows, all from one sample in a study of CD8 T cells in Susac syndrome. TCRdb reprocessed the immunoSEQ multiplex PCR reads via MiXCR and lists one record per CDR3 protein. This sample has 150,000 or so distinct CDR3 sequences, with approximately 93% found just once. Sequenced: CD4+ T cells from PBMCs. The origin of the receptors is a human donor with multiple sclerosis. Each CDR3 is given with its conserved first and last residue. A D gene is named only where the DNA matches it firmly. Not all rows give a size; the values are once, few, many and, for expanded clones, a class.

v_gene,d_gene,j_gene,abundance,CDR3aa,CDR3nt
TRBV6-2/TRBV6-3,TRBD1,TRBJ1-5,.,CASSWGQDLRSNQPQHF,TGTGCCAGCAGCTGGGGACAGGACCTTAGGAGCAATCAGCCCCAGCATTTT
TRBV29-1,.,TRBJ1-1,.,CSVESGEGTEAFF,TGCAGCGTTGAATCAGGGGAAGGCACTGAAGCTTTCTTT
TRBV7-2,.,TRBJ1-1,.,CASSPERPRNTEAFF,TGTGCCAGCAGCCCAGAGAGGCCGAGGAACACTGAAGCTTTCTTT
TRBV20-1,TRBD1,TRBJ1-5,.,CSARGTGLSNQPQHF,TGCAGTGCTAGAGGGACAGGGCTTAGCAATCAGCCCCAGCATTTT
TRBV7-9,.,TRBJ2-5,.,CASSLDSGGAQYF,TGTGCCAGCAGCCTTGACAGCGGTGGGGCCCAGTACTTC
TRBV28,.,TRBJ1-2,.,CASSLFPSYTF,TGTGCCAGCAGTTTATTTCCCAGCTACACCTTC
TRBV18,.,TRBJ1-1,.,CASSPGQPLEAFF,TGTGCCAGCTCACCGGGGCAGCCACTTGAAGCTTTCTTT
TRBV19,TRBD1,TRBJ2-3,.,CASSITGVRPDTQYF,TGTGCCAGTAGTATCACAGGGGTTCGTCCAGATACGCAGTATTTT
TRBV4-1,.,TRBJ2-1,.,CASSRDSPYYEQFF,TGCGCCAGCAGCCGGGACTCCCCATATTATGAGCAGTTCTTC
TRBV30,.,TRBJ1-4,.,CAWDKRRPVEKLFF,TGTGCCTGGGATAAACGAAGACCAGTCGAAAAACTGTTTTTT
TRBV12-3/TRBV12-4,.,TRBJ1-2,.,CASSLIGGYTF,TGTGCCAGCAGTTTGATAGGTGGCTACACCTTC
TRBV7-9,.,TRBJ2-7,.,CASSHPPGGTLYEQYF,TGTGCCAGCAGCCACCCCCCTGGGGGGACTCTTTACGAGCAGTACTTC
TRBV5-6,.,TRBJ2-5,few,CASSLAGSRETQYF,TGTGCCAGCAGCTTGGCTGGTAGCAGAGAGACCCAGTACTTC
TRBV3-1,TRBD1,TRBJ2-7,.,CASSQPGQGLYEQYF,TGTGCCAGCAGCCAACCTGGACAGGGACTCTACGAGCAGTACTTC
TRBV19,.,TRBJ2-7,.,CASSLGLFDEQYF,TGTGCCAGTAGCCTGGGACTGTTCGACGAGCAGTACTTC
TRBV7-2,.,TRBJ1-2,.,CASSLGGIGYGYTF,TGTGCCAGCAGTTTAGGGGGGATTGGGTATGGCTACACCTTC
TRBV9,TRBD2,TRBJ2-1,.,CASSVEVAGGRVEQFF,TGTGCCAGCAGCGTAGAGGTAGCGGGAGGGCGAGTTGAGCAGTTCTTC
TRBV20-1,TRBD1,TRBJ2-5,.,CSAWGQGAQGPGFRRETQYF,TGCAGTGCTTGGGGACAGGGGGCGCAGGGACCGGGTTTCCGAAGGGAGACCCAGTACTTC
TRBV12-3/TRBV12-4,.,TRBJ1-4,.,CASSSGGARTNEKLFF,TGTGCCAGCAGTTCGGGCGGAGCCAGGACTAATGAAAAACTGTTTTTT
TRBV5-1,TRBD2,TRBJ2-1,.,CASRIPSGSDSDEQFF,TGCGCCAGCCGAATTCCTAGCGGGAGTGATAGCGATGAGCAGTTCTTC
TRBV12-3/TRBV12-4,.,TRBJ1-5,once,CATTGSGGTTGGPQHF,TGTGCCACCACCGGGTCGGGGGGCACCACCGGGGGGCCCCAGCATTTT
TRBV7-8,.,TRBJ2-1,.,CAGQREEHYNEQFF,TGTGCCGGACAGCGGGAAGAACACTACAATGAGCAGTTCTTC
TRBV12-3/TRBV12-4,TRBD2,TRBJ2-2,.,CASSGLAGVPYGELFF,TGTGCCAGCAGCGGACTAGCGGGAGTACCCTACGGGGAGCTGTTTTTT
TRBV7-9,.,TRBJ2-7,.,CASCEDSYEQYF,TGTGCCAGCTGCGAAGACAGCTACGAGCAGTACTTC
TRBV20-1,.,TRBJ2-5,.,CSAREGSETQYF,TGCAGTGCTAGGGAGGGTTCCGAGACCCAGTACTTC
TRBV20-1,TRBD2,TRBJ2-5,.,CSASLAGAGETQYF,TGCAGTGCCTCTCTAGCGGGGGCTGGAGAGACCCAGTACTTC
TRBV27,.,TRBJ1-2,.,CASSLEWTLIGGYTF,TGTGCCAGCAGTTTAGAGTGGACACTCATTGGTGGCTACACCTTC
TRBV12-5,TRBD2,TRBJ2-1,.,CASGLVPPGLAEYNEQFF,TGTGCTAGTGGTTTGGTACCCCCGGGGCTAGCGGAATACAATGAGCAGTTCTTC